This T cell receptor beta chain was identified in a study of shared clonotypes between healthy human individuals. Study-level information: Donors had three CD4 naive, three CD4 memory, two CD8 naive and one CD8 memory plate apiece.

The germline V gene encodes CDR1 MNHEY and CDR2 SMNVEV (reference sequence). CDR3 length: 13 amino acids. The V end was cut by 0 bases, the J end by 5 bases, with 7 bases between. Every subset had its genomic DNA shared out evenly among several immunoSEQ plates. Generated by immunoSEQ multiplex PCR, the TCRdb table keeps only in-frame clones and is missing some. The table records some 500,000 clones, approximately 95% of them present only once. The source is a young woman in good health. Sequenced input: naive CD4+ T cells sorted from blood. Noted subset: CD45RA+ positively selected. V gene TRBV27 combines with J gene TRBJ2-5; D tentatively fits TRBD1 or TRBD2 (5 bases each). The CDR3 spells CASSLSGTETQYF. In DNA form, the CDR3 reads TGTGCCAGCAGTTTATCCGGGACCGAGACCCAGTACTTC.